This T cell receptor beta chain was sequenced for a study of T-cell memory formation after mild COVID-19. Whole-study results and caveats: Clones shrinking from day 15 to 85 showed even CD4/CD8 mixes; later expanders tilted CD4+.

One entry per CDR3 protein, called by TCRdb with MiXCR from the 5' RACE reads. This table has about 290,000 distinct CDR3 sequences, about a sixth appearing once. Between the trimmed V and J ends, which lost 4 bases and 4 bases, there was a span of 16 bases. Germline values: CDR1 LGHNA, CDR2 YNFKEQ. The CDR3 spans 15 residues. Details on this clonotype: The antigen remains unidentified.

V gene TRBV4-2 combines with J gene TRBJ1-1; D unresolved. Sample: PBMCs or a T cell subset sorted from them (not recorded which). The source of this sequence is a man aged 18 to 30 who had mild COVID-19 (a few samples of this study predate the infection). Cell type and time point are not known. DNA of the CDR3: TGTGCCAGCAGCCTACTATCCGGCCTAGCCACTGAAGCTTTCTTT. This encodes CASSLLSGLATEAFF.